The 28 T cell receptor beta chains reported below all come from one sample, sequenced in a study of human T cells and chemical hapten exposure. TCRdb recomputed calls from the RACE reads with MiXCR, one row per CDR3 protein. The profile shows tens of thousands of distinct CDR3 sequences, less than 11% of them singletons. Described time point: patch test 2, 6 weeks after DPC sensitization. Treatment: therapeutic diphenylcyclopropenone sensitization with weekly scalp DPC. Sequenced material: whole blood, taken in connection with sensitization to the hapten diphenylcyclopropenone (DPC). Source of these receptors: a woman between 45 and 65 years old with alopecia areata. Some clones in this sample may be carry-over from other donors' samples.

This clonotype was observed many times. This chain links TRBV21-1 with TRBJ2-6. TRBV21-1 is a recognized pseudogene. The CDR3 sequence is 14 residues long. CDR3 in DNA: TGTGCCAGCAGTGGACCCTCTGGGGCCAACGTCCTGACTTTC. Translating gives CASSGPSGANVLTF.

In its sample, this clonotype was seen a few times. The rearrangement joins TRBV4-1 to TRBJ2-7, with D tentatively TRBD1 (6 bases). V lost 3 bases and J 2 bases, leaving 8 bases between the germline ends. Germline V gene sequence: CDR1 MGHRA, CDR2 YSYEKL. This CDR3 region has 13 residues. Here the CDR3 DNA reads TGCGCCAGCAGCCAGCGGACAGCCTACGAGCAGTACTTC. This translates into CASSQRTAYEQYF.

In this sample, this clonotype turned up many times. The rearrangement joins TRBV4-1 to TRBJ2-1; 10 positions match TRBD2. CDR3 size: 17 residues. The V segment lost 0 bases and the J segment 10 bases; nucleotides outside the gene matches: 12. Looked up from germline, CDR1 is MGHRA and CDR2 is YSYEKL. The CDR3 DNA is TGCGCCAGCAGCCAAGAGGGGTGGAGCGGGAGGGCCAAAGAGCAGTTCTTC. This codes for CASSQEGWSGRAKEQFF.

Ten or more counts support this clonotype. The chain uses TRBV24-1 and TRBJ2-1; 7 nucleotides match TRBD2. The CDR3 is made up of 13 amino acids. V lost 9 bases, J lost 8 bases, and 9 bases stayed unmatched. CDR1 is KGHDR and CDR2 is SFDVKD in the germline V gene. CDR3 residues: CATSTSLEHEQFF. CDR3 DNA: TGTGCCACCTCGACTAGCCTTGAGCATGAGCAGTTCTTC.

This clonotype was observed once. The DNA for the CDR3 is TGTGCCAGCAGGAGGCGGACAGGGTTTTACGAGCAGTACTTC. It yields the protein CASRRRTGFYEQYF. The chain couples TRBV28 to TRBJ2-7; 8 bases map to TRBD1. V lost 6 bases to trimming and J lost 4 bases; unmatched junction nucleotides: 8. This CDR3 is 14 amino acids long. CDR1 and CDR2 from the germline V gene are MDHEN and SYDVKM. Complete variable domain (other parts from reference TRBV28 and TRBJ2-7): DVKVTQSSRYLVKRTGEKVFLECVQDMDHENMFWYRQDPGLGLRLIYFSYDVKMKEKGDIPEGYSVSREKKERFSLILESASTNQTSMYLCASRRRTGFYEQYFGPGTRLTVT.

The genes are TRBV7-6 and TRBJ2-2; 12 nucleotides agree with TRBD2. The CDR3 has 18 amino acids. Germline-derived CDR1 and CDR2 are SGHVS and FNYEAQ. The V and J ends lost 0 bases and 5 bases, in that order; junction bases with no gene match: 7. The CDR3 DNA is TGTGCCAGCAGCTTAGCTCCGACTAGCGGGAGTTATACCGGGGAGCTGTTTTTT. It is translated as CASSLAPTSGSYTGELFF. Filled out from reference TRBV7-6 and TRBJ2-2, the complete variable domain reads GAGVSQSPRYKVTKRGQDVALRCDPISGHVSLYWYRQALGQGPEFLTYFNYEAQQDKSGLPNDRFSAERPEGSISTLTIQRTEQRDSAMYRCASSLAPTSGSYTGELFFGEGSRLTVL.

This clonotype was detected ten times or more. The CDR3 bases are TGTGCCAGCAGCCAGGGACTAGCGGGTTACAATGAGCAGTTCTTC. It translates to CASSQGLAGYNEQFF. The gene calls are TRBV14 and TRBJ2-1, with 12 nucleotides matching TRBD2. Trimming took 3 bases from V and 4 from J; bases not matched to a gene: 1. The length of the CDR3 is 15 residues. Germline loops: CDR1 SGHDN, CDR2 FVKESK.

This clonotype came up a few times. The genes are TRBV20-1 and TRBJ1-5; TRBD1 matches 7 bases. Trimming at V came to 0 bases and at J to 1 base, leaving 3 bases not matched to a gene. CDR1 DFQATT and CDR2 SNEGSKA come from the germline V gene (reference sequence). CDR3 length: 15 amino acids. The CDR3 DNA sequence: TGCAGTGCTAGAGAAGGGGGCGAGAGCAATCAGCCCCAGCATTTT. It is translated as CSAREGGESNQPQHF.

This clonotype was detected ten times or more. The V call is TRBV7-2, the J call TRBJ2-3; unclear D gene. With 5 bases removed from V and 0 bases from J, the gap between germline ends came to 6 bases. The CDR3 covers 13 residues. The germline V gene encodes CDR1 SGHTA and CDR2 FQGNSA. The CDR3 nucleotides are TGTGCCAGCAGCCGGGTTAGCACAGATACGCAGTATTTT. It encodes CASSRVSTDTQYF.

In its sample, this clonotype was seen many times. V and J are TRBV28 and TRBJ2-3, with TRBD2 identical over 10 bases. Germline trimming cut 6 bases from V and 2 bases from J; bases unmatched to any gene: 5. Germline V gene data show CDR1 as MDHEN and CDR2 as SYDVKM. The CDR3 covers 15 residues. CDR3 nucleotides: TGTGCCAGCAGGCCGGGACTAGCGTCCACAGATACGCAGTATTTT. This sequence encodes CASRPGLASTDTQYF.

This clonotype was observed a handful of times. This chain's CDR3 is CASSQVFPSGSGYEQYF. CDR3 DNA: TGCGCCAGCAGCCAAGTCTTTCCTAGCGGGAGTGGTTACGAGCAGTACTTC. The V call is TRBV4-1, the J call TRBJ2-7; 10 nucleotides match TRBD2. Germline V CDR1 and CDR2: MGHRA, YSYEKL. CDR3 length equals 17 residues. After removal of 1 base from V and 4 bases from J, the junction contained 10 bases not matched to a gene.

This clonotype has a count of ten or more. This chain joins TRBV28 and TRBJ2-5, with TRBD2 matching 7 bases. Germline V gene lookup returns CDR1 MDHEN and CDR2 SYDVKM. This CDR3 spans 12 amino acids. The V and J ends lost 5 bases and 10 bases, in that order; junction bases with no gene match: 7. The CDR3, as DNA: TGTGCCAGCAGTAAGACTAGCAGGGACCAGTACTTC. Amino acid sequence: CASSKTSRDQYF.

This clonotype has only a few counts. V and J are TRBV6-5 and TRBJ1-1; D unresolved. The V end was cut by 2 bases, the J end by 0 bases, with 10 bases between. This CDR3 is built from 15 residues. Germline V gene lookup returns CDR1 MNHEY and CDR2 SVGAGI. CDR3 bases: TGTGCCAGCAGTTACGGTTCATCGATGAACACTGAAGCTTTCTTT. As protein: CASSYGSSMNTEAFF.

This clonotype was recorded at least ten times. The genes are TRBV20-1 and TRBJ2-2; D is uncertain. Between the trimmed V and J ends, which lost 5 bases and 0 bases, there was a span of 10 bases. This CDR3 is built from 14 residues. Looked up from germline, CDR1 is DFQATT and CDR2 is SNEGSKA (reference sequence). CDR3 in DNA: TGCAGTGCTCGTCGGATCGCGAACACCGGGGAGCTGTTTTTT. Translation: CSARRIANTGELFF.

This clonotype was seen more than once but under ten times. The V gene is TRBV5-1, the J gene TRBJ1-1, with D perhaps TRBD1 (5 bases). The V end lost 0 bases, the J end lost 4 bases, and 22 bases lay between the germline ends. The CDR3 covers 18 residues. CDR1 is SGHRS and CDR2 is YFSETQ in the germline V gene. CDR3 residues: CASSLALGTAGLGTEAFF. The CDR3, as DNA: TGCGCCAGCAGCTTGGCTTTAGGGACGGCGGGTTTAGGCACTGAAGCTTTCTTT.

This clonotype was seen ten or more times. The J gene is TRBJ2-7, the V gene TRBV7-9; no reliable D call. CDR3 length: 16 amino acids. With 1 base removed from V and 2 bases from J, the gap between germline ends came to 15 bases. Germline V gives CDR1 SEHNR, CDR2 FQNEAQ (reference sequence). The CDR3 DNA is TGTGCCAGCAGCTTAGGGTCCTGGCGGAGCCCCTACGAGCAGTACTTC. Translated, it gives CASSLGSWRSPYEQYF. Complete variable domain (other parts from reference TRBV7-9 and TRBJ2-7): DTGVSQNPRHKITKRGQNVTFRCDPISEHNRLYWYRQTLGQGPEFLTYFQNEAQLEKSRLLSDRFSAERPKGSFSTLEIQRTEQGDSAMYLCASSLGSWRSPYEQYFGPGTRLTVT.

The rearrangement links TRBV4-1 to TRBJ2-5; TRBD2 might be the D (7 bases). The germline V and J ends were trimmed by 4 bases and 2 bases, with 17 bases remaining between them. Germline V gene data show CDR1 as MGHRA and CDR2 as YSYEKL. This CDR3 has 16 amino acids. DNA of the CDR3: TGCGCCAGCAGCCCTTCGTCCGGGGGGCAACAAGAGACCCAGTACTTC. Translating it yields CASSPSSGGQQETQYF.

This chain joins TRBV19 and TRBJ2-7, with TRBD2 matching 8 bases. J was trimmed by 1 base and V by 7 bases; bases with no gene match: 12. The CDR3 has 16 amino acids. Per the germline V gene, CDR1 is LNHDA and CDR2 is SQIVND (reference sequence). CDR3 amino acids: CASNIAGLVSSYEQYF. The CDR3 region has the DNA TGTGCCAGTAATATCGCGGGACTAGTGTCATCCTACGAGCAGTACTTC.

This clonotype has a count of ten or more. The chain joins TRBV7-8 to TRBJ2-2; D is perhaps TRBD2 (5 bases). V lost 7 bases to trimming and J lost 6 bases, with 18 bases between them. The CDR3 runs to 15 residues. The germline CDR1 and CDR2 sequences are SGHVS and FQNEAQ. CDR3 in amino acids: CASTRSGSGSGELFF. The DNA of the CDR3 is TGTGCCAGCACCAGATCGGGATCGGGCTCCGGGGAGCTGTTTTTT.

The table lists this clonotype with many counts. V and J are TRBV7-2 and TRBJ2-4, with 11 bases fitting TRBD2. The CDR3 loop spans 16 amino acids. Germline V CDR1 and CDR2: SGHTA, FQGNSA. Trimming cost V 1 base and J 5 bases; bases outside gene matches: 4. The CDR3 bases are TGTGCCAGCAGCTTAGTTAGCGGGAGGGCCGAAAACATTCAGTACTTC. It codes for CASSLVSGRAENIQYF.

This rearrangement joins TRBV2 to TRBJ2-5; TRBD1 agrees at 11 bases. The germline gives CDR1 SNHLY, CDR2 FYNNEI. The CDR3 spans 14 residues. Losses at the gene ends were 10 bases for V and 2 bases for J; bases not matched to a gene: 6. In DNA, the CDR3 is TGTGCCACCAACGGGGACAGGGGGCAAGAGACCCAGTACTTC. The encoded protein is CATNGDRGQETQYF.

This clonotype was seen only a few times. The chain has TRBV28 and TRBJ1-1; D perhaps matches TRBD1 (6 bases). Trimming shortened V by 7 bases and J by 11 bases, and 17 bases separated the two germline ends. There are 12 residues in the CDR3. The germline V gene encodes CDR1 MDHEN and CDR2 SYDVKM. The CDR3 DNA follows: TGTGCCAGCAATACTCGGGGGCGCTGGGCTTTCTTT. It yields the protein CASNTRGRWAFF.

This chain connects TRBV20-1 to TRBJ2-2, with 8 nucleotides matching TRBD1. V shed 6 bases, J shed 7 bases, and the junction held 16 bases outside the gene matches. This CDR3 contains 16 residues. CDR1 is DFQATT, CDR2 SNEGSKA, per germline (reference sequence). CDR3 DNA: TGCAGTGCCAATCTAGAGGGGCAGGGGGCCGGCGGGGAGCTGTTTTTT. This encodes CSANLEGQGAGGELFF.

This clonotype was seen repeatedly, ten times or more. J is TRBJ1-6 and V is TRBV20-1; D gene uncertain. This CDR3 comprises 15 residues. The V end lost 1 base, the J end lost 8 bases, and 15 bases lay between the germline ends. Germline CDR1 and CDR2: DFQATT and SNEGSKA (reference sequence). CDR3 DNA sequence: TGCAGTGCTAGAGTGGACCGACGGGCCGATTCACCCCTCCACTTT. This encodes CSARVDRRADSPLHF.

The V call is TRBV7-2, the J call TRBJ2-3, with 9 bases identical to TRBD2. Per germline, CDR1 SGHTA and CDR2 FQGNSA. This CDR3 contains 15 residues. The trim removed 5 bases at V and 1 base at J, leaving 4 bases unmatched. The CDR3 is CASSPRTSGTDTQYF. CDR3 in DNA: TGTGCCAGCAGCCCTCGGACTAGCGGCACAGATACGCAGTATTTT.

This chain joins TRBV3-1 and TRBJ1-2, with D possibly matching TRBD1 (5 bases). Trimming left V 6 bases short and J 6 bases short, with 17 bases between. Germline V gives CDR1 LGHDT, CDR2 YNNKEL (reference sequence). The CDR3 has 14 residues. In nucleotides, the CDR3 is TGTGCCAGCAGATATAACTCGGGGCAGCATGGCTACACCTTC. Its translation is CASRYNSGQHGYTF.

The chain carries TRBV15 and TRBJ1-2, with TRBD1 as a possible D gene (5 bases). The CDR3 totals 14 residues. Trimming took 0 bases from V and 5 from J, leaving 10 bases between them. Per germline, CDR1 LNHNV and CDR2 YYDKDF (reference sequence). The CDR3 spells CATSRETGEYGYTF. The CDR3 DNA follows: TGTGCCACCAGCAGAGAAACGGGGGAATATGGCTACACCTTC.

The chain has TRBV5-1 and TRBJ2-7; D gene uncertain. Trimming took off 1 base at V and 2 bases at J, with 7 bases between the two ends. The germline CDR1 and CDR2 sequences are SGHRS and YFSETQ. CDR3 length: 13 amino acids. The DNA of the CDR3 is TGCGCCAGCAGCTTGAACTATGCCTACGAGCAGTACTTC. As protein: CASSLNYAYEQYF.